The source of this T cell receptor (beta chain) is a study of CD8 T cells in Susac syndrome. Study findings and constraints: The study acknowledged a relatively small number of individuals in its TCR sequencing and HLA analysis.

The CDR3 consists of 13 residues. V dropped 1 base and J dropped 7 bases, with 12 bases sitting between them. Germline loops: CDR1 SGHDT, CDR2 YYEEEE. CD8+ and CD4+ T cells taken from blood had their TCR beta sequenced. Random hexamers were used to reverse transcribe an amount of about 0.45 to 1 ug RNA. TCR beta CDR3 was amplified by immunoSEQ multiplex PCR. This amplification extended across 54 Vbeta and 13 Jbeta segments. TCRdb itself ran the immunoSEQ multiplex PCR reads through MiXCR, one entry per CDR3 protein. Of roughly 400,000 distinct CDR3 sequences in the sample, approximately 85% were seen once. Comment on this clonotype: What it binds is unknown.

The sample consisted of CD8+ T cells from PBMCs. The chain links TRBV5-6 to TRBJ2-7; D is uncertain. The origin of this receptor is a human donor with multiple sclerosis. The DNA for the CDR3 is TGTGCCAGCAGCTTGATGGGATTGGGTGAGCAGTACTTC. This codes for CASSLMGLGEQYF.